This entry is about one TCR beta chain. The sample is drawn from a study of blood T cell repertoires in COVID-19. Across the whole study: Acute-phase and convalescent COVID-19 samples originated in the United States, Italy and Spain. In each case, the material was cDNA or gDNA derived from T cells, B-cell-depleted T cells, or PBMCs.

The CDR3 runs 15 residues. Germline CDR1 SGHRS, CDR2 YFSETQ. The germline V and J ends were trimmed by 0 bases and 4 bases, with 13 bases remaining between them. Here immunoSEQ multiplex PCR was the method, and the copy in TCRdb shows in-frame clones only, minus some. The table lists around 270,000 clones, about four fifths of them singletons, with 15% to 18% in the top ten. Patients of the Seattle cohort, enrolled during active infection, were followed longitudinally. The chain recombines TRBV5-1 with TRBJ1-2; maybe TRBD1 (6 bases). The TCR comes from a person aged 65 to 85 with COVID-19, enrolled during active disease. The sequenced material came from peripheral blood. The CDR3 spells CASSLGQAAPYGYTF. The DNA for the CDR3 is TGCGCCAGCAGCTTGGGACAGGCTGCCCCCTATGGCTACACCTTC.